The entry below describes one TCR beta chain. Constant-segment primers were used for 5'RACE, and the resulting TCR alpha and TCR beta cDNA libraries carried sample barcodes and UMIs. MiXCR, applied by TCRdb to the 5' RACE reads, yields one record per CDR3 protein. The table shows a few hundred thousand distinct CDR3 sequences, with 16% occurring only once. The entry originates in a study of T-cell memory formation after mild COVID-19. Sample: PBMCs or a T cell subset sorted from them (not recorded which). This TCR was recovered from a man aged 18 to 29 who had mild COVID-19 (a few samples of this study predate the infection). Cell type and time point are not known.

In nucleotides, the CDR3 is TGTGCCAGCAGCTTACAGGCGTATAGCAATCAGCCCCAGCATTTT. Translating it yields CASSLQAYSNQPQHF. V gene TRBV7-8 combines with J gene TRBJ1-5; no reliable D call. Germline lookup yields CDR1 SGHVS and CDR2 FQNEAQ. This CDR3 region has 15 residues. Deletions cut 2 bases from V and 0 bases from J, with 8 bases between.